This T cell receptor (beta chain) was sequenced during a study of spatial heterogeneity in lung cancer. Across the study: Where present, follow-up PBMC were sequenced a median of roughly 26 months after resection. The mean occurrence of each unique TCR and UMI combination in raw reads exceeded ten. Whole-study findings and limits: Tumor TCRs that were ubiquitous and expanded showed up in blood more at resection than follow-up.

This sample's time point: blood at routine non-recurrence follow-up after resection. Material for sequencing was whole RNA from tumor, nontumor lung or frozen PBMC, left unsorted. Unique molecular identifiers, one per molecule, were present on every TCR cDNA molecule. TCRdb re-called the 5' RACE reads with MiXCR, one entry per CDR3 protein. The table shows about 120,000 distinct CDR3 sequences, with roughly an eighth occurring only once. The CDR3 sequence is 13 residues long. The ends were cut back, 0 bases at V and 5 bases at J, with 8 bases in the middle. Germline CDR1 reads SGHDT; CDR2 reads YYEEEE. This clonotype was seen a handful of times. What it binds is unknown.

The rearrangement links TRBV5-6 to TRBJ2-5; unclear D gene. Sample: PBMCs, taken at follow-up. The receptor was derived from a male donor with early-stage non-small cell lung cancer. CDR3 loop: CASSLATAETQYF. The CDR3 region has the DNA TGTGCCAGCAGCTTGGCAACAGCGGAGACCCAGTACTTC.